This T cell receptor beta chain came from a study of shared clonotypes between healthy human individuals. Study overall: A couple of women and a few men aged 18 to 49 served as donors. Notes on the study in general: Generally, estimated richness proved larger in naive subsets than it did in memory subsets. Naive CD4 clonotypes overlapped across a handful of donors at roughly 5.1%.

Unmatched junction bases numbered 9, after V lost 6 bases and J lost 2 bases. Germline-derived CDR1 and CDR2 are MDHEN and SYDVKM. The CDR3 consists of 16 residues. Of note for this clone: Its antigen is unidentified.

Using immunoSEQ multiplex PCR, the repertoire was profiled, and TCRdb retains in-frame clones only, with some absent. The table records approximately 2.3 million clones, 93% of them present only once. This chain links TRBV28 with TRBJ2-3; 9 nucleotides match TRBD2. This clonotype was sampled from a man younger than 35 in good health. Some clones in this sample may be carry-over from other donors' samples. Sequences were obtained from naive CD4+ T cells from PBMCs. Subset here: CD45RA+ positively selected. The CDR3 DNA is TGTGCCAGCAGCTCCCCTAGCGGGAAGAACACAGATACGCAGTATTTT. Translation: CASSSPSGKNTDTQYF. The entire variable domain, with the rest obtained from reference TRBV28 and TRBJ2-3, is as follows: DVKVTQSSRYLVKRTGEKVFLECVQDMDHENMFWYRQDPGLGLRLIYFSYDVKMKEKGDIPEGYSVSREKKERFSLILESASTNQTSMYLCASSSPSGKNTDTQYFGPGTRLTVL.